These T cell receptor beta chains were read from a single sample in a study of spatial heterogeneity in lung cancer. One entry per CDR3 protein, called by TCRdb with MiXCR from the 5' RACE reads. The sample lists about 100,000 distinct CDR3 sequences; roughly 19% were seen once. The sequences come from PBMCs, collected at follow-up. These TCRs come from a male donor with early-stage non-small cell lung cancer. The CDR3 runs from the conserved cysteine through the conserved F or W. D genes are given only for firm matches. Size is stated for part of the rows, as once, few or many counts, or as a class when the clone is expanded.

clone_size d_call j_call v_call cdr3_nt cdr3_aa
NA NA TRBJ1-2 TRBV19 TGTGCCAGTAGTAGGGGGGACCACTTCAACTATGGCTACACCTTC CASSRGDHFNYGYTF
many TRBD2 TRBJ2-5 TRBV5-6 TGTGCCAGCAGCCCACCTAGCGGGGGGCCAGAGACCCAGTACTTC CASSPPSGGPETQYF
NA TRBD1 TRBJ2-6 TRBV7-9 TGTGCCAGCAGCTTAGGAGGACAGGGAATCGGGAGCTCTGGGGCCAACGTCCTGACTTTC CASSLGGQGIGSSGANVLTF
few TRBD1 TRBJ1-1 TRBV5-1 TGCGCCAGCAGCTCCCAACCGACAGGGGGTACTGAAGCTTTCTTT CASSSQPTGGTEAFF
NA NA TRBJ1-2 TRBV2 TGTGCCAGCAGTGAGAGGGCGTTCCCCTATGGCTACACCTTC CASSERAFPYGYTF
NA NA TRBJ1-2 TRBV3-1 TGTGCCAGCAGCCAAGGAGGGTCCCATGGCTACACCTTC CASSQGGSHGYTF
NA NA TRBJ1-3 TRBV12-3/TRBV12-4 TGTGCCAGCAGTTTAGGGGACCCTGGAAACACCATATATTTT CASSLGDPGNTIYF
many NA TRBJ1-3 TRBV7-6 TGTGCCAGCAGTCCGGGTTGGCGACAGTCTGGAAACACCATATATTTT CASSPGWRQSGNTIYF
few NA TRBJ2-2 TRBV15 TGTGCCACCAGCAGAGACCCACCTGGCGGGGGCAACACCGGGGAGCTGTTTTTT CATSRDPPGGGNTGELFF
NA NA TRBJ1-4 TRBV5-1 TGCGCCAGCAATGAGGGGCAGGGAAAGGAAAAACTGTTTTTT CASNEGQGKEKLFF
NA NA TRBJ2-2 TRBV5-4 TGTGCCAGCAGCTTCGGTCACAACACCGGGGAGCTGTTTTTT CASSFGHNTGELFF
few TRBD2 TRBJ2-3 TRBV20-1 TGCAGTGCCCGGACTAGCGGGAACGCAGATACGCAGTATTTT CSARTSGNADTQYF
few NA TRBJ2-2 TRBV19 TGTGCCAGTAGTATAATGTTTGCGAACACCGGGGAGCTGTTTTTT CASSIMFANTGELFF
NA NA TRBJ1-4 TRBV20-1 TGCAGTGCTAGGGACCCCGGGATTACGAATGAAAAACTGTTTTTT CSARDPGITNEKLFF
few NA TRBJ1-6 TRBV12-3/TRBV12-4 TGTGCCAGCACACCCATGTCGGGCTATAATTCACCCCTCCACTTT CASTPMSGYNSPLHF
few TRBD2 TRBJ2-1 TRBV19 TGTGCCAGTAGTATAGCGGGCGGGAGTTATGAGCAGTTCTTC CASSIAGGSYEQFF
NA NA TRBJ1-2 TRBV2 TGTGCCAGCTGGGGGTCGGGGCGAAGAGGCTACACCTTC CASWGSGRRGYTF
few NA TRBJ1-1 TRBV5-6 TGTGCCAGCAGCTTGGGGGCCCAGAACACTGAAGCTTTCTTT CASSLGAQNTEAFF
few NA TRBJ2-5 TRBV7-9 TGTGCCAGCAGCTTACTCCCAGCTCAAGAGACCCAGTACTTC CASSLLPAQETQYF
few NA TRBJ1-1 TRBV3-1 TGTGCCAGCAGCCAACTCGGAACCACTGAAGCTTTCTTT CASSQLGTTEAFF
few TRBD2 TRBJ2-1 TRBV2 TGTGCCAGCAGTGAACAGGGCGGGAGGGCCACCTACAATGAGCAGTTCTTC CASSEQGGRATYNEQFF
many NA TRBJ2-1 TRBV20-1 TGCAGTGCTAAACACTCCTACAATGAGCAGTTCTTC CSAKHSYNEQFF
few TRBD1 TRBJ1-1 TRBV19 TGTGCCACCGACAGGGGTCTTAACACTGAAGCTTTCTTT CATDRGLNTEAFF
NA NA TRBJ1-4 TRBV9 TGTGCCAGCAGCGTAGCCTGGGGGACTAATGAAAAACTGTTTTTT CASSVAWGTNEKLFF
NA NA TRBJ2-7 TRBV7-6 TGTGCCAGCAGCTTAGGAGGGCAGCCGGGCTACGAGCAGTACTTC CASSLGGQPGYEQYF
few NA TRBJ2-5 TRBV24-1 TGTGCCACCGCTACCTCCAGGGCCGGAGAGACCCAGTACTTC CATATSRAGETQYF
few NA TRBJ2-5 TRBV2 TGTGCCAGCGTTTCGGGGGTCCCAGAGACCCAGTACTTC CASVSGVPETQYF
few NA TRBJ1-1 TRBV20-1 TGCAGTTACCCCTTGAACACTGAAGCTTTCTTT CSYPLNTEAFF
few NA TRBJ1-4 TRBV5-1 TGCGCCAGCAGCTCGGAGGCTTATTCCAATGAAAAACTGTTTTTT CASSSEAYSNEKLFF
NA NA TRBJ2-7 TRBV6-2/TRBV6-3 TGTGCCAGCAGTTACGGCGTCGCCTACGAGCAGTACTTC CASSYGVAYEQYF
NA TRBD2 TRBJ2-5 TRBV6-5 TGTGCCAGCAGTTACTCGGGGGGGGTAGAGACCCAGTACTTC CASSYSGGVETQYF
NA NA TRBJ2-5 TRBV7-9 TGTGCCAGCAGCTCTCGCCGCCGGGAGCAAGAGACCCAGTACTTC CASSSRRREQETQYF
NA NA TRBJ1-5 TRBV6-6 TGTGCCAGCTTAACAATCGGGCGTAGCAATCAGCCCCAGCATTTT CASLTIGRSNQPQHF
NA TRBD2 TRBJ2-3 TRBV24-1 TGTGCCACCAGTGATTTGTCTAGCGGGTTCACCTCTAGCACAGATACGCAGTATTTT CATSDLSSGFTSSTDTQYF
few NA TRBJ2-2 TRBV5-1 TGCGCCAGCAGCTTGCAATCAGGGTACACCGGGGAGCTGTTTTTT CASSLQSGYTGELFF
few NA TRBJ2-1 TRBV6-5 TGTGCCAGCAGAGACCCGACAGGAAAGAGGGAGCAGTTCTTC CASRDPTGKREQFF
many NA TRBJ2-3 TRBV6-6 TGTGCCAGCAGTTACTCAGTGGAGACAGATACGCAGTATTTT CASSYSVETDTQYF